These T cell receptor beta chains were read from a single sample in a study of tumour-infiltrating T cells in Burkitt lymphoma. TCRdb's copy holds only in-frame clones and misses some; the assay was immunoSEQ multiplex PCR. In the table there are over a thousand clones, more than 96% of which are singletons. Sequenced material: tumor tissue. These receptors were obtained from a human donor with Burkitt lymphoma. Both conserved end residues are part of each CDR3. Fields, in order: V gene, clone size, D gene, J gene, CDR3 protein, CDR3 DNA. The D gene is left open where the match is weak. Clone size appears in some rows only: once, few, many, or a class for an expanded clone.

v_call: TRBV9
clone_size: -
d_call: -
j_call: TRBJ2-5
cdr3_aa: CASSVGLGAGEETQYF
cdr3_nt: TGTGCCAGCAGCGTAGGGTTGGGGGCCGGGGAGGAGACCCAGTACTTC

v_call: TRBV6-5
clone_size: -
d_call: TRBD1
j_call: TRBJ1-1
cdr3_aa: CASSRFGTGETEAFF
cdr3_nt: TGTGCCAGCAGTCGATTCGGGACAGGGGAAACTGAAGCTTTCTTT

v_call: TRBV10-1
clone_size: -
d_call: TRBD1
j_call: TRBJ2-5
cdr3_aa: CASSESTGGTGETQYF
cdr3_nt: TGCGCCAGCAGTGAGTCGACAGGGGGAACAGGAGAGACCCAGTACTTC

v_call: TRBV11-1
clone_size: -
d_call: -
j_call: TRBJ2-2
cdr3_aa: CASSPDHTGELFF
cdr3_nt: TGTGCCAGCAGCCCGGACCACACCGGGGAGCTGTTTTTT

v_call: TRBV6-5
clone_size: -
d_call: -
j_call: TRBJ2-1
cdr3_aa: CASSYSRDLNEQFF
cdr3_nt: TGTGCCAGCAGTTACTCCCGGGACTTAAACGAGCAGTTCTTC

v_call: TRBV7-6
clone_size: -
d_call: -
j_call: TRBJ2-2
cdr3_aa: CASSLVAYTGELFF
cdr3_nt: TGTGCCAGCAGCTTAGTTGCCTACACCGGGGAGCTGTTTTTT

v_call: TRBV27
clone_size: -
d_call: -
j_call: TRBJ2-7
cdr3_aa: CASSLTPRQGYYEQYF
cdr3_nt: TGTGCCAGCAGTCTAACCCCCCGGCAGGGGTACTACGAGCAGTACTTC

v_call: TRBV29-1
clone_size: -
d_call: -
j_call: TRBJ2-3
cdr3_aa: CSVDSGARVGDTQYF
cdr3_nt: TGCAGCGTTGATTCCGGGGCCCGAGTGGGAGATACGCAGTATTTT

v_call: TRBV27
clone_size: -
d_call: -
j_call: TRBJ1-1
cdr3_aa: CASSLQGLTEAFF
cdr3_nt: TGTGCCAGCAGTTTACAAGGGCTCACTGAAGCTTTCTTT

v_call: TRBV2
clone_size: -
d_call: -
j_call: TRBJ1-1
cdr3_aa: CASSERGFLNTEAFF
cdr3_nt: TGTGCCAGCAGTGAAAGAGGCTTCCTGAACACTGAAGCTTTCTTT

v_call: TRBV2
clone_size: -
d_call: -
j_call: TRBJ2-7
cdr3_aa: CASSEPGRSYEQYF
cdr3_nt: TGTGCCAGCAGTGAGCCGGGGCGATCCTACGAGCAGTACTTC

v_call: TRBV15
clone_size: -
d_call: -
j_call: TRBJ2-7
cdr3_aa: CATSRDYGSHEQYF
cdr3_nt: TGTGCCACCAGCAGAGATTACGGTAGCCACGAGCAGTACTTC

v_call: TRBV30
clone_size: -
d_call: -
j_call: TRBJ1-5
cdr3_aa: CACSDSFNQPQHF
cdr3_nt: TGTGCCTGCAGCGACAGCTTCAATCAGCCCCAGCATTTT

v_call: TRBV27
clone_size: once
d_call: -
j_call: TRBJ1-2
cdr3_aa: CASSRNVGANYGYTF
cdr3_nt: TGTGCCAGCAGCCGCAACGTGGGGGCTAACTATGGCTACACCTTC

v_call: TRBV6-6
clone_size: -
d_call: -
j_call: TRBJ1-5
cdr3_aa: CASSPPSGLNQPQHF
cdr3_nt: TGTGCCAGCAGTCCTCCCTCAGGGCTCAATCAGCCCCAGCATTTT

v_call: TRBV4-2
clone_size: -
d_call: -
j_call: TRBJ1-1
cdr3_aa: CASSLPRTQAFF
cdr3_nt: TGTGCCAGCAGCCTACCCAGGACCCAAGCTTTCTTT

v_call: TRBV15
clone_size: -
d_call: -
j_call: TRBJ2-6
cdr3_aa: CATLGYSSGANVLTF
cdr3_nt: TGTGCCACCCTTGGATACAGCTCTGGGGCCAACGTCCTGACTTTC

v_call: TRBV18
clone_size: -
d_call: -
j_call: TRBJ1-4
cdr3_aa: CASSPPGDGMNEKLFF
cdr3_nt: TGTGCCAGCTCACCACCGGGGGACGGTATGAATGAAAAACTGTTTTTT

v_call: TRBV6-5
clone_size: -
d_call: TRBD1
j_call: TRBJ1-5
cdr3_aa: CASSQGQSHQPQHF
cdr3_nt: TGTGCCAGCAGCCAGGGACAGTCTCATCAGCCCCAGCATTTT

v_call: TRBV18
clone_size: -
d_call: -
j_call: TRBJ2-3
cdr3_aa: CASSPQGVSTDTQYF
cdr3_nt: TGTGCCAGCTCACCACAGGGGGTCAGCACAGATACGCAGTATTTT

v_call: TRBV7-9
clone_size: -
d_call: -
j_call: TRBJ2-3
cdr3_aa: CASSFTSSDTDTQYF
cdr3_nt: TGTGCCAGCAGCTTTACAAGTTCCGACACAGATACGCAGTATTTT

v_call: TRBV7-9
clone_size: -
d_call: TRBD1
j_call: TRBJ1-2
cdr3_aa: CASSYDRGIYGYTF
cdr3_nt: TGTGCCAGCAGCTACGACAGGGGGATATATGGCTACACCTTC

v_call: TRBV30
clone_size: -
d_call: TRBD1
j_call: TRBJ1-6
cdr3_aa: CASRTGMGSPLHF
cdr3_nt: TGTGCCTCGAGGACAGGGATGGGTTCACCCCTCCACTTT

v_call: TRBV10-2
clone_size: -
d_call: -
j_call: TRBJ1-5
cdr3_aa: CASRLTSTAQPQHF
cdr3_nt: TGCGCCAGCAGACTGACCTCAACGGCTCAGCCCCAGCATTTT

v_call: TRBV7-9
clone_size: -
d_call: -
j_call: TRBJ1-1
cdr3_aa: CASSSSHRPTEAFF
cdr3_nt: TGTGCCAGCAGCTCCAGCCATCGGCCCACTGAAGCTTTCTTT

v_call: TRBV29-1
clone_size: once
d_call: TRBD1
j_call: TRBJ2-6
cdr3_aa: CSVSHTQDRRSSGANVLTF
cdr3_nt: TGCAGCGTTTCGCACACCCAGGACAGGAGATCATCTGGGGCCAACGTCCTGACTTTC

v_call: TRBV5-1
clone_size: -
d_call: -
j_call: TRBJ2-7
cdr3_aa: CASSVTGNNEQYF
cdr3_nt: TGCGCCAGCAGCGTGACAGGAAACAACGAGCAGTACTTC

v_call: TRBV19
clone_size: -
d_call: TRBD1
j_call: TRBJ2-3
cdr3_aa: CASSKDRADTQYF
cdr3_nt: TGTGCCAGTAGTAAGGACAGGGCAGATACGCAGTATTTT

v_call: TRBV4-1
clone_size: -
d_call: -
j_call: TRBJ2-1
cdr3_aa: CASSQRTPMNYNEQFF
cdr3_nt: TGCGCCAGCAGCCAAAGGACTCCCATGAACTACAATGAGCAGTTCTTC

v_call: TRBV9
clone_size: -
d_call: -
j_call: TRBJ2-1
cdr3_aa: CASSVAGAGANEQFF
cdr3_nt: TGTGCCAGCAGCGTGGCGGGGGCAGGGGCCAATGAGCAGTTCTTC

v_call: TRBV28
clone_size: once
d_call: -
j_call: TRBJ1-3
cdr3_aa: CASSLSIGQSYSGNTIYF
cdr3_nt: TGTGCCAGCAGTTTATCTATTGGACAGTCGTACTCTGGAAACACCATATATTTT

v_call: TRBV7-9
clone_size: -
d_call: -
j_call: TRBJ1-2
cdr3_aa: CASSSQGQGGYTF
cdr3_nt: TGTGCCAGCAGCTCTCAGGGGCAGGGTGGCTACACCTTC

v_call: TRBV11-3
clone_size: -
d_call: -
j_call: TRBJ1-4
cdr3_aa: CASSLAPGKGDEKLFF
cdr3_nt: TGTGCCAGCAGCTTAGCACCCGGGAAAGGGGATGAAAAACTGTTTTTT

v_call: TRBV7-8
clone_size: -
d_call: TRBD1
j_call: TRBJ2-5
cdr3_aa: CASSSHRGQQETQYF
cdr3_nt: TGTGCCAGCAGCTCCCACAGGGGGCAACAAGAGACCCAGTACTTC

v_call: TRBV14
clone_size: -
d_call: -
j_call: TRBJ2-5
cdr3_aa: CASSQSGKETQYF
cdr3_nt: TGTGCCAGCAGCCAATCCGGAAAGGAGACCCAGTACTTC

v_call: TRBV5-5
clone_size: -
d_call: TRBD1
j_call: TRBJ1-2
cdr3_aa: CASSLSLEGAFYGYTF
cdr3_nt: TGTGCCAGCAGCTTGAGTTTAGAGGGGGCTTTCTATGGCTACACCTTC

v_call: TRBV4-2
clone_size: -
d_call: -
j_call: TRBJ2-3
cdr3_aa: CASSLRTKGRTDTQYF
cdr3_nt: TGTGCCAGCAGCCTCCGGACCAAGGGCCGCACAGATACGCAGTATTTT

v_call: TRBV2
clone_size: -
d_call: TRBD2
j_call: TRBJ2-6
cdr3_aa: CASRKGRALSGANVLTF
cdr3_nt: TGTGCCAGCAGAAAGGGGAGGGCTCTCTCTGGGGCCAACGTCCTGACTTTC

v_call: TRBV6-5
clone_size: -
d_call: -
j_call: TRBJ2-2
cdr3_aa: CASSYLSTGELFF
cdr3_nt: TGTGCCAGCAGCTACCTCAGCACCGGGGAGCTGTTTTTT

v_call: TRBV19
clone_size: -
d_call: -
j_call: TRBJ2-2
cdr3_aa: CAGRTRANTGELFF
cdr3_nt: TGTGCCGGACGAACCAGGGCGAACACCGGGGAGCTGTTTTTT

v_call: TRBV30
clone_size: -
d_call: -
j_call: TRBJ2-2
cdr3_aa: CAWRKGNTGELFF
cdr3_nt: TGTGCCTGGAGAAAAGGCAACACCGGGGAGCTGTTTTTT

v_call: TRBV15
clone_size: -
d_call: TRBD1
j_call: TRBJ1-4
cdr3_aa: CATSRETGVEKLFF
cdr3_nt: TGTGCCACCAGCAGAGAGACAGGGGTTGAGAAACTGTTTTTT